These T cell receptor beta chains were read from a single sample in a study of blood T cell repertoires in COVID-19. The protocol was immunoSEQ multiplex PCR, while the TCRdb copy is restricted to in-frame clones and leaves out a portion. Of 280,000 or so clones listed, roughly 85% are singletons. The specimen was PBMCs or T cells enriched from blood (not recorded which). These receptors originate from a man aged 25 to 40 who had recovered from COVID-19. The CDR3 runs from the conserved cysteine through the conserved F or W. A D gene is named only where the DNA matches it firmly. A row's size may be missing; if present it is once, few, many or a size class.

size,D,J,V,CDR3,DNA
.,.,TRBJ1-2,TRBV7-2,CASRPGLSSGGYTF,TGTGCCAGCAGGCCGGGACTGTCTTCGGGAGGCTACACCTTC
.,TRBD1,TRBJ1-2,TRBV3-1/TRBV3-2,CASSLIPGQGDGYTF,TGTGCCAGCAGCCTCATCCCTGGACAGGGGGATGGCTACACCTTC
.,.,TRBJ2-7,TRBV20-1,CSLPSSTIQYF,TGCAGTCTCCCTAGTAGTACTATCCAGTACTTC
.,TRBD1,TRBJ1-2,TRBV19,CASSTTRQGRSYGYTF,TGTGCCAGTAGTACCACAAGACAGGGTAGAAGCTATGGCTACACCTTC
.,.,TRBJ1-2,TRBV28,CASTIQGIYYTF,TGTGCCAGCACCATCCAGGGTATTTACTACACCTTC
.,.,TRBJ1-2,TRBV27,CASSINGHNYGYTF,TGTGCCAGCTCTATTAATGGACATAACTATGGCTACACCTTC
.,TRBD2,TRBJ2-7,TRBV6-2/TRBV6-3,CASSSLAGGLYEQYF,TGTGCCAGCAGTTCCCTAGCGGGGGGCCTCTACGAGCAGTACTTC
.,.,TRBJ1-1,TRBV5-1,CASSLDGERGNTEAFF,TGCGCCAGCAGCTTGGATGGGGAAAGGGGGAACACTGAAGCTTTCTTT
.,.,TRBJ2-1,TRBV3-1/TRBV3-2,CASRQAALPGINNEQFF,TGTGCCAGCAGACAGGCCGCTCTCCCAGGTATCAACAATGAGCAGTTCTTC
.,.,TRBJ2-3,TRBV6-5,CASSPRDTQADTQYF,TGTGCCAGCAGTCCCCGGGACACTCAGGCAGATACGCAGTATTTT
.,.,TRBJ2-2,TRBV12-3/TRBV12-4,CATGEQVTGELFF,TGTGCCACCGGTGAACAGGTCACCGGGGAGCTGTTTTTT
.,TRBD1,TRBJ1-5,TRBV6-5,CAADRARSNQPQHF,TGTGCCGCCGACAGGGCAAGGAGCAATCAGCCCCAGCATTTT
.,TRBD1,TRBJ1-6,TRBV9,CASSAPQGESSYNSPLHF,TGTGCCAGCAGCGCTCCACAGGGGGAGAGCTCCTATAATTCACCCCTCCACTTT
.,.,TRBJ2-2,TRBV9,CASSARYTGDLNTGELFF,TGTGCCAGCAGCGCAAGATACACAGGGGACTTGAACACCGGGGAGCTGTTTTTT
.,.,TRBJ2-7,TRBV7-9,CASSLGTRSEQYF,TGTGCCAGCAGCTTAGGGACAAGAAGCGAGCAGTACTTC
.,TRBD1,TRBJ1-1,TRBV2,CASSLRTGGFAEAFF,TGTGCCAGCAGTCTCCGGACAGGGGGTTTTGCTGAAGCTTTCTTT
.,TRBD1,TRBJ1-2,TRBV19,CASSRTGDYGYTF,TGTGCCAGTAGTAGGACAGGTGACTATGGCTACACCTTC
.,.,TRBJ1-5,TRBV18,CASSPGPPGGNQPQHF,TGTGCCAGCTCACCTGGTCCCCCGGGGGGCAATCAGCCCCAGCATTTT
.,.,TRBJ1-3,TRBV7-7,CASSPGRMISGNTIYF,TGTGCTAGCAGCCCCGGGAGGATGATCTCTGGAAACACCATATATTTT
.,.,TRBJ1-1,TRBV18,CASSPLKNTEAFF,TGTGCCAGCTCACCGTTAAAGAACACTGAAGCTTTCTTT
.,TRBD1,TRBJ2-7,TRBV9,CASSVEGGTGQYEQYF,TGTGCCAGCAGCGTAGAGGGGGGGACAGGGCAATACGAGCAGTACTTC
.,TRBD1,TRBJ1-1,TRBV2,CASRVSGTGGSEAFF,TGTGCCAGCAGGGTGTCCGGGACAGGGGGCTCTGAAGCTTTCTTT
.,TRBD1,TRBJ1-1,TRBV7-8,CASSWDRQNTEAFF,TGTGCCAGCAGCTGGGACAGGCAGAACACTGAAGCTTTCTTT
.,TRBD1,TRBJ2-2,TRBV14,CASSRTGAPTGELFF,TGTGCCAGCAGCAGGACAGGGGCCCCCACCGGGGAGCTGTTTTTT
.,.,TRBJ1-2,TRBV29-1,CSVVGLCDYGYTF,TGCAGCGTTGTTGGGCTCTGTGACTATGGCTACACCTTC
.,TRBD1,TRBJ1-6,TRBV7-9,CASRGTGDNSPLHF,TGTGCCAGCCGCGGGACAGGGGATAATTCACCCCTCCACTTT
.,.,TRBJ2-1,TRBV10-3,CAIRGGASYNEQFF,TGTGCCATCAGGGGGGGGGCCTCCTACAATGAGCAGTTCTTC
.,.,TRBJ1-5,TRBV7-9,CASSLPGQPQHF,TGTGCCAGCAGCTTACCAGGGCAGCCCCAGCATTTT
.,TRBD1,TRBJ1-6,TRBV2,CASITTGLDNSPLHF,TGTGCCAGCATAACGACAGGGCTAGATAATTCACCCCTCCACTTT
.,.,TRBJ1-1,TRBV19,CASSIPNRQRGTEAFF,TGTGCCAGTAGTATCCCCAACCGTCAGCGAGGCACTGAAGCTTTCTTT
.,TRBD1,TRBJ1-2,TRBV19,CASLTGSTGRYGYTF,TGTGCCAGTCTGACAGGGTCAACAGGGAGGTATGGCTACACCTTC
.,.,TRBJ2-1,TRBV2,CASSPSDEQFF,TGTGCCAGCAGTCCCTCGGATGAGCAGTTCTTC
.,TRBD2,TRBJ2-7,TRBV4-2,CASSQGRGDYEQYF,TGTGCCAGCAGCCAAGGACGGGGGGACTACGAGCAGTACTTC
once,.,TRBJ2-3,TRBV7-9,CASSLGVRVSTDTQYF,TGTGCCAGCAGCTTAGGTGTCAGGGTAAGCACAGATACGCAGTATTTT
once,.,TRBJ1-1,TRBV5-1,CASSREYSGGRDAEAFF,TGCGCCAGCAGCCGGGAATACTCGGGAGGGAGGGACGCTGAAGCTTTCTTT
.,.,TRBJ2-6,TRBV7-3,CASSSTIRVSGANVLTF,TGTGCCAGCAGCTCTACCATACGAGTCTCTGGGGCCAACGTCCTGACTTTC
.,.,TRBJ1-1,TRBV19,CASSIDLLVGGIEAFF,TGTGCCAGTAGTATAGATCTATTAGTAGGAGGGATTGAAGCTTTCTTT
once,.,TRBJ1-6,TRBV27,CASSPKNRDYNSPLHF,TGTGCCAGCAGTCCAAAAAACCGGGACTATAATTCACCCCTCCACTTT
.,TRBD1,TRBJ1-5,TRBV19,CASRLIGTESNQPQHF,TGTGCCAGTAGGCTTATCGGGACAGAGAGCAATCAGCCCCAGCATTTT
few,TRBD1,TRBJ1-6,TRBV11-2,CASSRTSTGEFNSPLHF,TGTGCCAGCAGCCGTACGTCGACAGGGGAGTTTAATTCACCCCTCCACTTT
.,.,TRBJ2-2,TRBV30,CAWSVTRSTGELFF,TGTGCCTGGAGTGTAACTCGTTCCACCGGGGAGCTGTTTTTT
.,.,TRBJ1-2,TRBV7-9,CASSFQSGAELSLSYGYTF,TGTGCCAGCAGCTTCCAGTCTGGGGCAGAACTTTCCCTAAGCTATGGCTACACCTTC
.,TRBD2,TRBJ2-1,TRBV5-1,CASSLGTSGNEQFF,TGCGCCAGCAGCTTGGGTACTAGCGGTAATGAGCAGTTCTTC
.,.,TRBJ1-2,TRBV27,CASSSQVSYGYTF,TGTGCCAGCAGTTCGCAGGTCAGCTATGGCTACACCTTC
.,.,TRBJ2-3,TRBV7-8,CASSLDRGSPADTQYF,TGTGCCAGCAGCTTAGACCGGGGGAGTCCAGCAGATACGCAGTATTTT
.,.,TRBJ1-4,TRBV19,CASSKQGEKLFF,TGTGCCAGTAGTAAGCAGGGTGAAAAACTGTTTTTT
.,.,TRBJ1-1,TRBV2,CASSETEGETEAFF,TGTGCCAGCAGTGAGACGGAGGGCGAGACTGAAGCTTTCTTT
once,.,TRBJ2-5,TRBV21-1,CASSPSFDWTEPTQETQYF,TGTGCCAGCAGCCCCTCCTTCGATTGGACAGAACCAACCCAAGAGACCCAGTACTTC
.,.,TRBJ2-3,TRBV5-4,CASSSDLGRGGADTQYF,TGTGCCAGCAGCTCGGACCTGGGGCGGGGTGGGGCAGATACGCAGTATTTT
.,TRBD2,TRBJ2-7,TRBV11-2,CASSDDWTSGDVYF,TGTGCCAGCAGCGATGACTGGACTAGCGGGGATGTGTACTTC
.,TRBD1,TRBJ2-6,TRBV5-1,CASSLGQGNTNVLTF,TGCGCCAGCAGCTTAGGACAGGGTAATACCAACGTCCTGACTTTC
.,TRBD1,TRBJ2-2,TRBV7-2,CASSSGTGGPGELFF,TGTGCCAGCAGTTCCGGGACAGGGGGCCCCGGGGAGCTGTTTTTT